This T cell receptor beta chain appears in the sequencing data of a study of response to subunit inactivated influenza vaccine. Germline CDR1 SEHNR, CDR2 FQNEAQ (reference sequence). This CDR3 has 14 amino acids. V was shortened by 4 bases and J by 5 bases, with 15 bases between the two germline ends. With regard to this clonotype: The antigen is not known.

Study-wide results and caveats: Authors suggested each seasonal flu vaccination may recruit only limited numbers of new T cells.

TCRdb re-derived calls from the RT-PCR reads in MiXCR, one entry per CDR3 protein. The table shows about 650,000 distinct CDR3 sequences, with approximately 15% occurring only once. The clonotype originates from a man aged 50-59 years who received an inactivated influenza vaccine. Sequencing used PBMCs from blood, obtained around 15 days before vaccination. The chain carries TRBV7-9 and TRBJ2-7; D remains ambiguous. The CDR3 reads CASSSVTVGHEQYF. DNA for the CDR3: TGTGCCAGCAGCTCAGTAACAGTGGGCCACGAGCAGTACTTC.